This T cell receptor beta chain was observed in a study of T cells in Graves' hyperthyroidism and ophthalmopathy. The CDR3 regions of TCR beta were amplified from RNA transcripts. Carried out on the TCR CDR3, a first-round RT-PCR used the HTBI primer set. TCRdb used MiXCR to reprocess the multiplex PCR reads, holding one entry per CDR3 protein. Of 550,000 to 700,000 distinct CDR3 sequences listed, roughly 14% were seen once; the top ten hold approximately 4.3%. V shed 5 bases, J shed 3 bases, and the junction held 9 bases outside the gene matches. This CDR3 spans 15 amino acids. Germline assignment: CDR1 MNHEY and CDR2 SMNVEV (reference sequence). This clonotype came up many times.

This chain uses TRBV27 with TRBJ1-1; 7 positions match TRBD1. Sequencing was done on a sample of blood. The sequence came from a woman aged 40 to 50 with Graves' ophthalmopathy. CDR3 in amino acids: CASSPRPTGDTEAFF. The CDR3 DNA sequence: TGTGCCAGCAGTCCCCGCCCCACAGGGGACACTGAAGCTTTCTTT.